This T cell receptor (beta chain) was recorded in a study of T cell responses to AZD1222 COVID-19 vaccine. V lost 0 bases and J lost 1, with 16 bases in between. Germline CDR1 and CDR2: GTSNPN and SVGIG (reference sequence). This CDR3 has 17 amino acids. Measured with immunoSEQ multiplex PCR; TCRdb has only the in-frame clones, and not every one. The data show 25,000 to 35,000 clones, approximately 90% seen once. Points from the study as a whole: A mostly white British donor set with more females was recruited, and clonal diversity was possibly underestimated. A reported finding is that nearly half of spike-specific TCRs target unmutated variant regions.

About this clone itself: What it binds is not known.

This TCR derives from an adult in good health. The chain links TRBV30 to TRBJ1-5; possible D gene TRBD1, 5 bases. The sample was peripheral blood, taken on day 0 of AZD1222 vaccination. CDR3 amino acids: CAWSVRTTDPSNQPQHF. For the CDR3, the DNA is TGTGCCTGGAGTGTAAGGACAACGGACCCGAGCAATCAGCCCCAGCATTTT.